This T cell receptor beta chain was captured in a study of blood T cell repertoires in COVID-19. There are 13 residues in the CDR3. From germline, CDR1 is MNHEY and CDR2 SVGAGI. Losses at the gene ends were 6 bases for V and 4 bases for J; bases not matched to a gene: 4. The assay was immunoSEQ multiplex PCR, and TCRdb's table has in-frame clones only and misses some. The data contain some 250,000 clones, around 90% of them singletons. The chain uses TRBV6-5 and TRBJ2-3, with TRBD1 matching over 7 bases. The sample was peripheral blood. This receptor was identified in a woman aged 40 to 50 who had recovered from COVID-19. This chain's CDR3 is CASRRQGPDTQYF. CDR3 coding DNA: TGTGCCAGCAGGCGACAGGGCCCAGATACGCAGTATTTT.